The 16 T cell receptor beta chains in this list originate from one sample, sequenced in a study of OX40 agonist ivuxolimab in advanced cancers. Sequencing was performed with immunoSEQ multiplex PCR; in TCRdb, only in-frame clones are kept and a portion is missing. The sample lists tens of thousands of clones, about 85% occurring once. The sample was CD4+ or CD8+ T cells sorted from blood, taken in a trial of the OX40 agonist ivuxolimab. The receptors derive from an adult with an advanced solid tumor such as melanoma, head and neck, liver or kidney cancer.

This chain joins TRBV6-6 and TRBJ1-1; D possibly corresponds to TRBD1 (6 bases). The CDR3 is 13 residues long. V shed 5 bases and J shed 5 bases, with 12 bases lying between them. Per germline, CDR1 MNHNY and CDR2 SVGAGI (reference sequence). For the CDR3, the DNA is TGTGCCAGCAGTACAGGGTACTCTACTGAAGCTTTCTTT. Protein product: CASSTGYSTEAFF.

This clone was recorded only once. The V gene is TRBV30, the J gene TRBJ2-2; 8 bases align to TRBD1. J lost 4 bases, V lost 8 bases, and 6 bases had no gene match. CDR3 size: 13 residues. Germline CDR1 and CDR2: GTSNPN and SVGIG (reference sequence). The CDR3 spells CAHQGAGTGELFF. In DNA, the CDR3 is TGTGCCCATCAGGGGGCAGGCACCGGGGAGCTGTTTTTT.

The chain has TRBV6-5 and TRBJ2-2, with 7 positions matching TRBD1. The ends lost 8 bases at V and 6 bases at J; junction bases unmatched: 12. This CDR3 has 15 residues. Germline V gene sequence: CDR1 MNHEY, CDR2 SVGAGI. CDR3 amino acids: CASQRGQFLPGELFF. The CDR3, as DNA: TGTGCCAGCCAAAGGGGACAGTTTCTTCCCGGGGAGCTGTTTTTT.

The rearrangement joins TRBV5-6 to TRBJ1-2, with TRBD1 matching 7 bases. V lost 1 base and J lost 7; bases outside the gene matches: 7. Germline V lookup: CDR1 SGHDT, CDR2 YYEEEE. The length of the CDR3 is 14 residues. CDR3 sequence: CASSLSDRKGGYTF. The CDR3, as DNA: TGTGCCAGCAGCTTGTCGGACAGGAAGGGTGGCTACACCTTC.

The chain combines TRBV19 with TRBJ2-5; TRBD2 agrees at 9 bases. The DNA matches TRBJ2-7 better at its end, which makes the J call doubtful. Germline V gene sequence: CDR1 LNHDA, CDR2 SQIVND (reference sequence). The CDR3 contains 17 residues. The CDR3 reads CASSIEATSGVSYEQYF. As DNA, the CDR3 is TGTGCCAGTAGTATAGAGGCGACTAGCGGAGTATCCTACGAGCAGTACTTC.

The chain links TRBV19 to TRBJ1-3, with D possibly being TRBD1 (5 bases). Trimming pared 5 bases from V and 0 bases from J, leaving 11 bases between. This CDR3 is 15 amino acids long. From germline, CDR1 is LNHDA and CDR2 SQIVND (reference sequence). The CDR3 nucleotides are TGTGCCAGTAGTGAAACAGGACTCTCTGGAAACACCATATATTTT. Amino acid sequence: CASSETGLSGNTIYF.

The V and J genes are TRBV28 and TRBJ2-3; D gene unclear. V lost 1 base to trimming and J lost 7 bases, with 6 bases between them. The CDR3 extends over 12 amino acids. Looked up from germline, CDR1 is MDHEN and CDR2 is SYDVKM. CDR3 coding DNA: TGTGCCAGCAGTTTATTACAGAATACGCAGTATTTT. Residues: CASSLLQNTQYF.

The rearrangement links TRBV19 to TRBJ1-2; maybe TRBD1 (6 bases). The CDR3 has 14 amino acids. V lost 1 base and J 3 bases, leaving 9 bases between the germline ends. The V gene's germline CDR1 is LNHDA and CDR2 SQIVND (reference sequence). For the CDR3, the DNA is TGTGCCAGTAGTATAGGGACAGAGGACTATGGCTACACCTTC. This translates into CASSIGTEDYGYTF.

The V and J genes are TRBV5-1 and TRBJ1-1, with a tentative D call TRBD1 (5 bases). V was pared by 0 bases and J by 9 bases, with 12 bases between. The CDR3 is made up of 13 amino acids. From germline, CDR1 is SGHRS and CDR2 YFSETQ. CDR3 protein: CASSLGPGHQAFF. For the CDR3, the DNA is TGCGCCAGCAGCTTGGGTCCCGGACATCAAGCTTTCTTT.

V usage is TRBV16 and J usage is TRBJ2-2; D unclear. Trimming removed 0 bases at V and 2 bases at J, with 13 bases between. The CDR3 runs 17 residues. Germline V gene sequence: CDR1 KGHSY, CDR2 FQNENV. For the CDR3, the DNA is TGTGCCAGCAGCCAATCGACGGCAGGTCGAAACACCGGGGAGCTGTTTTTT. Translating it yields CASSQSTAGRNTGELFF. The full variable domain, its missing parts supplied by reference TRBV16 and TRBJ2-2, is GEEVAQTPKHLVRGEGQKAKLYCAPIKGHSYVFWYQQVLKNEFKFLISFQNENVFDETGMPKERFSAKCLPNSPCSLEIQATKLEDSAVYFCASSQSTAGRNTGELFFGEGSRLTVL.

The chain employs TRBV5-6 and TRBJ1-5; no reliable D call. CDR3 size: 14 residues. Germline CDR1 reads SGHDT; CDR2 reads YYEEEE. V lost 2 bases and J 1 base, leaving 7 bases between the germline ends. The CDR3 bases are TGTGCCAGCAGCTTTGGGGTAAGCAATCAGCCCCAGCATTTT. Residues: CASSFGVSNQPQHF.

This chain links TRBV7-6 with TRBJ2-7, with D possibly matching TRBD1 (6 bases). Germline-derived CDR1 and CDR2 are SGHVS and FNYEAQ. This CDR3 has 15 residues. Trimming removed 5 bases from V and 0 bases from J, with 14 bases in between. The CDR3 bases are TGTGCCAGCAGCCCCCCCGGGACAAACTCCTACGAGCAGTACTTC. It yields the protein CASSPPGTNSYEQYF.

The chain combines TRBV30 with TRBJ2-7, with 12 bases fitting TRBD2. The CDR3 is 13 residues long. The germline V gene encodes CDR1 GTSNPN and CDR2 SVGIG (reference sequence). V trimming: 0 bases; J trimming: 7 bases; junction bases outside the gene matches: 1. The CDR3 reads CAWSVGLAGEQYF. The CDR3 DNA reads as TGTGCCTGGAGTGTCGGACTAGCGGGAGAGCAGTACTTC.

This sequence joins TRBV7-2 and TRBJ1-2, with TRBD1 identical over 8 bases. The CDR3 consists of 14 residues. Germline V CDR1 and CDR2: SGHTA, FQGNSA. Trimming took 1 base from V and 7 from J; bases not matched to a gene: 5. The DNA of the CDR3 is TGTGCCAGCAGCTTAGAGGGGACAGGTGGTGGCTACACCTTC. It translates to CASSLEGTGGGYTF.

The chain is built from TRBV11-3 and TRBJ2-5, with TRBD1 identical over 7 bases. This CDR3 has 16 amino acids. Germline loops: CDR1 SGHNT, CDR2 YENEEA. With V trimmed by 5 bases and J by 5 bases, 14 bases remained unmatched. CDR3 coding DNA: TGTGCCAGCAGCCCGGGCGGACAGGAGAGTTGGGAGACCCAGTACTTC. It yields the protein CASSPGGQESWETQYF.

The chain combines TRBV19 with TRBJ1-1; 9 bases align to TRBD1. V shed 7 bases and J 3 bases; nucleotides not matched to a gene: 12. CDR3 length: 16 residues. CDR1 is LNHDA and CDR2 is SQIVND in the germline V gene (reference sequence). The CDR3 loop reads CASTNLGQGLDTEAFF. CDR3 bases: TGTGCCAGTACCAATCTCGGACAGGGGTTGGACACTGAAGCTTTCTTT.